A selection of T cell receptor beta chains follows, all from one sample in a study of blood T cell repertoires in COVID-19. Using immunoSEQ multiplex PCR, the repertoire was profiled, and TCRdb retains in-frame clones only, with some absent. The repertoire holds 45,000 to 65,000 clones, around 81% seen once, with over 20% in the top ten. The sequencing input was peripheral blood. Receptors originate from an elderly woman with COVID-19, enrolled during active disease. CDR3s include the opening cysteine and the closing phenylalanine or tryptophan. D genes are given only for firm matches. Clone size, where shown, is once, few, many, or a class for clones that have expanded.

v_gene	j_gene	abundance	d_gene	CDR3aa	CDR3nt
TRBV5-5	TRBJ2-1	-	-	CASSDLTGAADEQFF	TGTGCCAGCAGCGACCTGACAGGAGCGGCGGATGAGCAGTTCTTC
TRBV10-1	TRBJ2-6	-	-	CASFLRVITGANVLTF	TGCGCCAGCTTTTTGAGGGTTATCACTGGGGCCAACGTCCTGACTTTC
TRBV29-1	TRBJ1-6	few	-	CSVNSVLASPLHF	TGCAGCGTAAACAGTGTGTTGGCTTCACCCCTCCACTTT
TRBV27	TRBJ2-5	-	-	CASSRKYQETQYF	TGTGCCAGCAGCAGAAAGTACCAAGAGACCCAGTACTTC
TRBV21-1	TRBJ2-1	many	-	CASSKGERGLIFWQFF	TGTGCCAGCAGCAAAGGGGAAAGGGGATTGATCTTTTGGCAGTTCTTC
TRBV7-9	TRBJ2-7	-	-	CASSLSRGNDEQYF	TGTGCCAGCAGCTTAAGCAGGGGAAACGACGAGCAGTACTTC
TRBV19	TRBJ2-1	once	TRBD1	CASKQQDRVLGEQFF	TGTGCCAGTAAACAACAAGACAGGGTTTTAGGTGAGCAGTTCTTC
TRBV9	TRBJ2-3	-	TRBD2	CASSTTSGSADTQYF	TGTGCCAGCAGCACGACTAGCGGGAGTGCAGATACGCAGTATTTT
TRBV5-6	TRBJ2-5	-	TRBD2	CASSGTSGSQETQYF	TGTGCCAGCAGTGGGACTAGCGGGTCCCAAGAGACCCAGTACTTC
TRBV6-5	TRBJ1-2	-	-	CATKSQAFYGYTF	TGTGCCACCAAGAGCCAGGCGTTCTATGGCTACACCTTC
TRBV19	TRBJ1-1	-	TRBD1	CASRVGTELMNTEAFF	TGTGCCAGTAGGGTCGGGACAGAACTAATGAACACTGAAGCTTTCTTT
TRBV11-2	TRBJ2-1	-	-	CASSLVSSYNEQFF	TGTGCCAGCAGCTTAGTTAGCTCCTACAATGAGCAGTTCTTC
TRBV24-1	TRBJ2-1	-	TRBD1	CATSEQDRAREQFF	TGTGCCACCAGTGAGCAAGACAGGGCCCGGGAGCAGTTCTTC
TRBV13	TRBJ1-2	-	-	CASSPTGQIYGYTF	TGTGCCAGCAGCCCTACCGGACAGATCTATGGCTACACCTTC
TRBV9	TRBJ2-3	few	TRBD2	CASSVGTSGSSDTQYF	TGTGCCAGCAGCGTAGGGACTAGCGGGAGCTCAGATACGCAGTATTTT
TRBV2	TRBJ2-4	-	TRBD1	CASSLQGAMAKNIQYF	TGTGCCAGCAGCCTACAGGGGGCGATGGCCAAAAACATTCAGTACTTC
TRBV9	TRBJ2-1	-	-	CASSVRLSGLYNEQFF	TGTGCCAGCAGCGTAAGGCTAAGCGGCCTCTACAATGAGCAGTTCTTC
TRBV6-5	TRBJ1-2	once	-	CASSQIPTLNYGYTF	TGTGCCAGCAGTCAAATCCCGACACTTAACTATGGCTACACCTTC
TRBV12-5	TRBJ2-5	-	-	CASGSSLMAETQYF	TGTGCTAGTGGTTCTTCACTAATGGCGGAGACCCAGTACTTC
TRBV6-5	TRBJ2-7	-	-	CASRSWGHEQYF	TGTGCCAGCAGGTCGTGGGGGCACGAGCAGTACTTC
TRBV5-1	TRBJ2-5	-	TRBD2	CASRFRAGAQETQYF	TGCGCCAGCAGATTTAGAGCGGGAGCACAAGAGACCCAGTACTTC
TRBV7-9	TRBJ2-7	few	TRBD2	CASSLGGDYEQYF	TGTGCCAGCAGCCTTGGGGGGGACTACGAGCAGTACTTC